This entry lists 4 T cell receptor beta chains sequenced from one sample in a study of regulatory T cells in long-lasting Graves disease. Time point given: persistent/refractory GD, antithyroid drugs over 5 years with positive TRAb. PBMC-derived RNA was used for the TCR library. Arm-PCR of CDR3 regions and iRepertoire HTBI primers were the basis on which TCR beta libraries were built. TCRdb reprocessed the multiplex PCR reads with MiXCR, giving one entry per CDR3 protein. The sample has 400,000 to 450,000 distinct CDR3 sequences, about a quarter seen once. Sequenced material: peripheral blood mononuclear cells (PBMCs), taken when the disease was refractory, from a patient treated with antithyroid drugs. These receptor sequences come from a female donor with Graves disease.

This clonotype was detected a few times. As the CDR3 is not closed by the conserved phenylalanine or tryptophan, this likely results from a read error. V is TRBV7-7 and J is TRBJ2-7; D is unresolved. Trimming took off 2 bases at V and 0 bases at J, with 5 bases between the two ends. Germline CDR1 SSHAT, CDR2 FNYEAQ (reference sequence). The CDR3 has 13 amino acids. The CDR3 nucleotides are TGTGCCAGCAGCTTATACCCCTCCTACGAGCAGTACCTC. Translated, it gives CASSLYPSYEQYL.

J is TRBJ1-1 and V is TRBV30; 12 bases are shared with TRBD1. V shed 2 bases, J shed 1 base, and the junction held 11 bases outside the gene matches. The CDR3 is 18 amino acids. CDR1 is GTSNPN and CDR2 is SVGIG in the germline V gene (reference sequence). CDR3 sequence: CAWSLYTGTGGRNTEAFF. CDR3 DNA sequence: TGTGCCTGGAGTCTTTACACCGGGACAGGGGGCCGGAACACTGAAGCTTTCTTT.

V and J are TRBV7-3 and TRBJ2-2, with D perhaps TRBD1 (6 bases). The CDR3 length is 15 residues. Germline V CDR1 and CDR2: SGHTA, FQGTGA. V lost 6 bases, J lost 4 bases, and 15 bases lay in between. The CDR3, as DNA: TGTGCCAGCAGTCAGGGGCCAAGGTCCACCGGGGAGCTGTTTTTT. Amino acid sequence: CASSQGPRSTGELFF. Based on the CDR3 plus reference TRBV7-3 and TRBJ2-2, the full variable domain is GAGVSQTPSNKVTEKGKYVELRCDPISGHTALYWYRQSLGQGPEFLIYFQGTGAADDSGLPNDRFFAVRPEGSVSTLKIQRTERGDSAVYLCASSQGPRSTGELFFGEGSRLTVL.

There are a few counts of this clonotype. V and J are TRBV12-3 or TRBV12-4 and TRBJ2-7; D unresolved. The V end was cut by 5 bases, the J end by 2 bases, with 16 bases between. The CDR3 totals 15 residues. CDR3 sequence: CASSPVGTLTYEQYF. The CDR3 DNA reads TGTGCCAGCAGTCCCGTCGGAACGTTGACCTACGAGCAGTACTTC.